This T cell receptor (beta chain) was identified in a study of memory CD4+ T cells and cytomegalovirus serostatus. Profiling relied on immunoSEQ multiplex PCR, and the TCRdb table lists in-frame clones only, not all of them. The sample includes over 40,000 clones, about four fifths of them seen just once. The sort gate was single viable CD3+CD4+CD8-CD45RO+ cells for memory CD4+ T cells. The source of this sequence is an adult in good health and CMV-seronegative. Sequencing input: memory CD4+ T cells from blood.

The CDR3 sequence: CASSLAGRDMHDGYTF. For the CDR3, the DNA is TGCGCCAGCAGCTTGGCCGGCCGGGACATGCATGATGGCTACACCTTC. This chain joins TRBV5-1 and TRBJ1-2; D may be TRBD1 (6 bases). The germline V gene encodes CDR1 SGHRS and CDR2 YFSETQ. This CDR3 spans 16 amino acids. The V and J ends lost 0 bases and 6 bases respectively, with 18 bases between them.